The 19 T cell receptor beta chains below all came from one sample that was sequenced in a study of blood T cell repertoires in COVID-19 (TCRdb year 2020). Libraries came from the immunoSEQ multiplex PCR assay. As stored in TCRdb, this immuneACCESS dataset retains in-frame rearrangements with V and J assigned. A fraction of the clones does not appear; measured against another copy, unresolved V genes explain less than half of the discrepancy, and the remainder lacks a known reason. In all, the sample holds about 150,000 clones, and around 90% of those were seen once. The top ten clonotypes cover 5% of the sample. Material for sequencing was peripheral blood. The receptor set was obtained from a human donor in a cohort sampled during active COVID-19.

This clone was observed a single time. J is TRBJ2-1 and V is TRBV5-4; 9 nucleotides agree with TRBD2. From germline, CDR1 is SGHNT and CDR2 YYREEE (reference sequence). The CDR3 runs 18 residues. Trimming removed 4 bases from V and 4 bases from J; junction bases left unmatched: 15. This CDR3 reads CASSTGGSGRSSYNEQFF. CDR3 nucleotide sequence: TGTGCCAGCAGCACGGGGGGCAGCGGGAGGTCCTCGTACAATGAGCAGTTCTTC. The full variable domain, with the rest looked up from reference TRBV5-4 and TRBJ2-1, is ETGVTQSPTHLIKTRGQQVTLRCSSQSGHNTVSWYQQALGQGPQFIFQYYREEENGRGNFPPRFSGLQFPNYSSELNVNALELDDSALYLCASSTGGSGRSSYNEQFFGPGTRLTVL.

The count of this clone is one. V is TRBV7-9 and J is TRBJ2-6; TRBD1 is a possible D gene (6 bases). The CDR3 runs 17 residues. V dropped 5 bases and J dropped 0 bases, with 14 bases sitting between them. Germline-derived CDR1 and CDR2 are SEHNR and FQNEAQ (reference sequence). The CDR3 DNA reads TGTGCCAGCAGCCCCCGGACAGCCCGCTCTGGGGCCAACGTCCTGACTTTC. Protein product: CASSPRTARSGANVLTF. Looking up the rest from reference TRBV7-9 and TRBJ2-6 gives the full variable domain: DTGVSQNPRHKITKRGQNVTFRCDPISEHNRLYWYRQTLGQGPEFLTYFQNEAQLEKSRLLSDRFSAERPKGSFSTLEIQRTEQGDSAMYLCASSPRTARSGANVLTFGAGSRLTVL.

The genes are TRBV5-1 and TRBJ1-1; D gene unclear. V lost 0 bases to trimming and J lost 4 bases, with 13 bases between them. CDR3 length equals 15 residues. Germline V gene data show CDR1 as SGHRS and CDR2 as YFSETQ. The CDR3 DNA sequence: TGCGCCAGCAGCTTGGTATTCGGGGAGGGCACTGAAGCTTTCTTT. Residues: CASSLVFGEGTEAFF.

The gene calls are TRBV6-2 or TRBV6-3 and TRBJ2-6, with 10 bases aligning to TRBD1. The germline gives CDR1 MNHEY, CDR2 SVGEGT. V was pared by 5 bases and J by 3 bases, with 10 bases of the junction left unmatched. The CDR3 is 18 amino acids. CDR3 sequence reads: CASSPSGTGVRGANVLTF. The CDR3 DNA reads TGTGCCAGCAGTCCCTCGGGGACAGGGGTCCGTGGGGCCAACGTCCTGACTTTC.

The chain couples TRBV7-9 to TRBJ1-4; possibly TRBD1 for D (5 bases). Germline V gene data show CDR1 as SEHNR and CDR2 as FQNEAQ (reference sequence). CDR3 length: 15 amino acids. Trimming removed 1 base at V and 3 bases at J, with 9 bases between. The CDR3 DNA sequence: TGTGCCAGCAGCTTAGATGCAGGGCCTAATGAAAAACTGTTTTTT. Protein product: CASSLDAGPNEKLFF.

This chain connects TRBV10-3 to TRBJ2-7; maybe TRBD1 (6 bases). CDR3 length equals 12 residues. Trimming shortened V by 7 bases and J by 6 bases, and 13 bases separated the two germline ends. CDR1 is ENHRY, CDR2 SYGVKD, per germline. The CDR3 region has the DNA TGTGCCATCATTCCCACAGGGAGCGAGCAGTACTTC. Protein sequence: CAIIPTGSEQYF.

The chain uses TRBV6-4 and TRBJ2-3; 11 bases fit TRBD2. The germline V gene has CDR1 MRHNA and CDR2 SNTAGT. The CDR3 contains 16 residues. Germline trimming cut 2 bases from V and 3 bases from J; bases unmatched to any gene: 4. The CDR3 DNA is TGTGCCAGCAGTGACCAGGCTAGCGGGAGGACAGATACGCAGTATTTT. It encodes CASSDQASGRTDTQYF.

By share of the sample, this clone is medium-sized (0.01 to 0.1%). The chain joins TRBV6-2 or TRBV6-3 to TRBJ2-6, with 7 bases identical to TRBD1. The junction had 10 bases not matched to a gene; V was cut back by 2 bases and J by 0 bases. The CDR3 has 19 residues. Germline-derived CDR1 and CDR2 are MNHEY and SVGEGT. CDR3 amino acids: CASSYDRGQLASGANVLTF. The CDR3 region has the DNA TGTGCCAGCAGTTACGATAGGGGACAGTTAGCCTCTGGGGCCAACGTCCTGACTTTC.

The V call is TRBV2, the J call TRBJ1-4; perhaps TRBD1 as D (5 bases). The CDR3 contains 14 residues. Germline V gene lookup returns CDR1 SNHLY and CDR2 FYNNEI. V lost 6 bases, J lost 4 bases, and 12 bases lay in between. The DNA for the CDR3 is TGTGCCAGCAGCTTCCAGGGTCTTAATGAAAAACTGTTTTTT. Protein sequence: CASSFQGLNEKLFF. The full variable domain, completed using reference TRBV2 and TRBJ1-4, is EPEVTQTPSHQVTQMGQEVILRCVPISNHLYFYWYRQILGQKVEFLVSFYNNEISEKSEIFDDQFSVERPDGSNFTLKIRSTKLEDSAMYFCASSFQGLNEKLFFGSGTQLSVL.

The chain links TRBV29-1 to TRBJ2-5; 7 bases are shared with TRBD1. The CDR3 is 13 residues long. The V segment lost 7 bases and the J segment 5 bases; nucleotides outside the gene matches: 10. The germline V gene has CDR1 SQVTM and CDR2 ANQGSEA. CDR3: CSGASGQVETQYF. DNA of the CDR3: TGCAGCGGGGCTTCCGGACAGGTCGAGACCCAGTACTTC.

The CDR3 spells CATSPGEGETDTQYF. The CDR3 DNA follows: TGTGCCACCAGCCCGGGTGAGGGGGAGACAGATACGCAGTATTTT. V is TRBV15 and J is TRBJ2-3, with D possibly TRBD1 on 6 matching bases. Germline V gene sequence: CDR1 LNHNV, CDR2 YYDKDF (reference sequence). CDR3 length equals 15 residues. With 5 bases removed from V and 3 bases from J, the gap between germline ends came to 15 bases.

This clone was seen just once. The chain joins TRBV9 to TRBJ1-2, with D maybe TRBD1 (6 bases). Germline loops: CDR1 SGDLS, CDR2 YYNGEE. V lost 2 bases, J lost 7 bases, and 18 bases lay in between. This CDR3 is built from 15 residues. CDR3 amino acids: CASSVRAGGRGGYTF. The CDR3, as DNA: TGTGCCAGCAGCGTCCGCGCGGGGGGGCGTGGTGGCTACACCTTC.

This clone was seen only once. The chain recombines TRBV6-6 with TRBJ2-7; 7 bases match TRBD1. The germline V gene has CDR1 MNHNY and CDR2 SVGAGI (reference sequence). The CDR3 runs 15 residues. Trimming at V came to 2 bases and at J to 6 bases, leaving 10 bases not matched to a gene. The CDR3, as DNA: TGTGCCAGCAGTTACGGGGGCCAGGGGGAGCGCGAGCAGTACTTC. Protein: CASSYGGQGEREQYF.

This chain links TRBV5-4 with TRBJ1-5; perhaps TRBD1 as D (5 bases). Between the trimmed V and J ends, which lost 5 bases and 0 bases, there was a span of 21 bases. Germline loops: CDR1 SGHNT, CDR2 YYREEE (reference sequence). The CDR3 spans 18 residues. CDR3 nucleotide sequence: TGTGCCAGCAGGCCGTTCGGCGGGGGAATTTATAGCAATCAGCCCCAGCATTTT. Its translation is CASRPFGGGIYSNQPQHF. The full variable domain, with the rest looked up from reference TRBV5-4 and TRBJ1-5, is ETGVTQSPTHLIKTRGQQVTLRCSSQSGHNTVSWYQQALGQGPQFIFQYYREEENGRGNFPPRFSGLQFPNYSSELNVNALELDDSALYLCASRPFGGGIYSNQPQHFGDGTRLSIL.

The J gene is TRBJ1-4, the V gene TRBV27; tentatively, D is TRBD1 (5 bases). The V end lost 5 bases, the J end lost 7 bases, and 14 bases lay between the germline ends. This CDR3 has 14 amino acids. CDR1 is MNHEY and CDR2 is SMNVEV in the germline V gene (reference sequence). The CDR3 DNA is TGTGCCAGCAGTCCCGGGACTGGTAGTGAAAAACTGTTTTTT. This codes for CASSPGTGSEKLFF.

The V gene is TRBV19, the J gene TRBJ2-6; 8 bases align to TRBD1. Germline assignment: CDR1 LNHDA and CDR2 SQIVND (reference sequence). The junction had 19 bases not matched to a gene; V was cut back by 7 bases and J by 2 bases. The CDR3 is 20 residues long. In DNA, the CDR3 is TGTGCCAGTACCGACTTTCTTCCAGGGGGCCGTGGTCCTGGGGCCAACGTCCTGACTTTC. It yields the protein CASTDFLPGGRGPGANVLTF. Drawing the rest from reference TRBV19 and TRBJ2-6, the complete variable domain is DGGITQSPKYLFRKEGQNVTLSCEQNLNHDAMYWYRQDPGQGLRLIYYSQIVNDFQKGDIAEGYSVSREKKESFPLTVTSAQKNPTAFYLCASTDFLPGGRGPGANVLTFGAGSRLTVL.

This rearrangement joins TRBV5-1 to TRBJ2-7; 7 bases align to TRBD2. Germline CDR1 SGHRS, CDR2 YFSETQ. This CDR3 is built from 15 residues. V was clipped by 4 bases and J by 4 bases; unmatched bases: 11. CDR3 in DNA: TGCGCCAGCAGCCCTGGACTAGATGTGGTGTACGAGCAGTACTTC. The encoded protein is CASSPGLDVVYEQYF. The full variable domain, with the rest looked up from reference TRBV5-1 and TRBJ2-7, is KAGVTQTPRYLIKTRGQQVTLSCSPISGHRSVSWYQQTPGQGLQFLFEYFSETQRNKGNFPGRFSGRQFSNSRSEMNVSTLELGDSALYLCASSPGLDVVYEQYFGPGTRLTVT.

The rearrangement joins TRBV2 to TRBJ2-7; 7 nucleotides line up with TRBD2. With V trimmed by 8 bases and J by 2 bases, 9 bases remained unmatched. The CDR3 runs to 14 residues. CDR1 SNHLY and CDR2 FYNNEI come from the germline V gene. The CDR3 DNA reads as TGTGCCAGCGGCCGGGGAGGGACCGCCTACGAGCAGTACTTC. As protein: CASGRGGTAYEQYF.

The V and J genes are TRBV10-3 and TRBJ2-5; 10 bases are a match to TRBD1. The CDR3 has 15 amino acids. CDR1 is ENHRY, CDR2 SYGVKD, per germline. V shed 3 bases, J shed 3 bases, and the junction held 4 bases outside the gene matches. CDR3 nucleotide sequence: TGTGCCATCAGTGACTCGGACAGGGGGAAAGAGACCCAGTACTTC. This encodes CAISDSDRGKETQYF.